A selection of T cell receptor beta chains follows, all from one sample in a study of OX40 agonist ivuxolimab in advanced cancers. TCRdb keeps only in-frame clones here, not all; method: immunoSEQ multiplex PCR. This table holds tens of thousands of clones, roughly four fifths found once. The sample here was CD4+ or CD8+ T cells sorted from blood, taken in a trial of the OX40 agonist ivuxolimab. The receptors come from an adult with an advanced solid tumor such as melanoma, head and neck, liver or kidney cancer. Both conserved end residues are part of each CDR3. Fields, in order: CDR3 protein, CDR3 length, clone size, J gene, V gene. Size values are once, few and many counts, or a class for expanded clones, and some rows have none.

CDR3: CASSLRGPATNEKLFF; length: 16; size: .; J: TRBJ1-4; V: TRBV7-2
CDR3: CASSLVGQETQYF; length: 13; size: .; J: TRBJ2-5; V: TRBV7-9
CDR3: CASSIGAGGSDTQYF; length: 15; size: .; J: TRBJ2-3; V: TRBV19
CDR3: CASSLEVLASTDTQYF; length: 16; size: .; J: TRBJ2-3; V: TRBV11-2
CDR3: CASSPRDTQETQYF; length: 14; size: .; J: TRBJ2-5; V: TRBV18
CDR3: CASISGRIYNEQFF; length: 14; size: .; J: TRBJ2-1; V: TRBV28
CDR3: CASSAHLSTDTQYF; length: 14; size: .; J: TRBJ2-3; V: TRBV9
CDR3: CASSQDRTGTGNTIYF; length: 16; size: few; J: TRBJ1-3; V: TRBV4-2
CDR3: CASSYSDRAEGYTF; length: 14; size: .; J: TRBJ1-2; V: TRBV6-5
CDR3: CASSSITSGGISSYNEQFF; length: 19; size: .; J: TRBJ2-1; V: TRBV5-6
CDR3: CASSKLGRVYEQYF; length: 14; size: .; J: TRBJ2-7; V: TRBV7-6
CDR3: CASRQTNYGYTF; length: 12; size: few; J: TRBJ1-2; V: TRBV28
CDR3: CASSPGGREQETQYF; length: 15; size: .; J: TRBJ2-5; V: TRBV28
CDR3: CASSLRGQETQYF; length: 13; size: .; J: TRBJ2-5; V: TRBV28
CDR3: CASSDQGGGLGNTIYF; length: 16; size: .; J: TRBJ1-3; V: TRBV6-1
CDR3: CASSLQGAPGNTIYF; length: 15; size: .; J: TRBJ1-3; V: TRBV5-1
CDR3: CASSVGTTSEQYF; length: 13; size: .; J: .; V: TRBV9
CDR3: CASSQEGGYSKQFF; length: 14; size: .; J: TRBJ2-1; V: TRBV4-2
CDR3: CASSPQGGPYEQYF; length: 14; size: .; J: TRBJ2-7; V: TRBV14
CDR3: CASSYRPSDVETQYF; length: 15; size: .; J: TRBJ2-5; V: TRBV6-6
CDR3: CASSLGLAGGADTQYF; length: 16; size: .; J: TRBJ2-3; V: TRBV5-1
CDR3: CASSNRDLLAKNIQYF; length: 16; size: .; J: TRBJ2-4; V: TRBV21-1
CDR3: CASSTLDSYGYTF; length: 13; size: .; J: TRBJ1-2; V: TRBV19
CDR3: CACLHRETNEKLFF; length: 14; size: .; J: TRBJ1-4; V: TRBV30
CDR3: CASNLKDNTEAFF; length: 13; size: once; J: TRBJ1-1; V: TRBV7-9
CDR3: CASTIVGSTDTQYF; length: 14; size: .; J: TRBJ2-3; V: TRBV28
CDR3: CASSHGQTGELFF; length: 13; size: .; J: TRBJ2-2; V: TRBV7-2
CDR3: CASSEAVQVNTGELFF; length: 16; size: .; J: TRBJ2-2; V: TRBV6-1
CDR3: CASSIGFNQPQHF; length: 13; size: .; J: TRBJ1-5; V: TRBV19
CDR3: CSVNRMGTDTQYF; length: 13; size: .; J: TRBJ2-3; V: TRBV29-1
CDR3: CASSVGENTEAFF; length: 13; size: .; J: TRBJ1-1; V: TRBV9
CDR3: CASSQEFDIAYQETQYF; length: 17; size: .; J: TRBJ2-5; V: TRBV14
CDR3: CASSGRAAPTDTQYF; length: 15; size: .; J: TRBJ2-3; V: TRBV2
CDR3: CASSFTEAFF; length: 10; size: .; J: TRBJ1-1; V: TRBV5-3
CDR3: CASSIQGASSYGYTF; length: 15; size: .; J: TRBJ1-2; V: TRBV28
CDR3: CASSLGGGSTGELFF; length: 15; size: .; J: TRBJ2-2; V: TRBV5-4
CDR3: CASSSGEATDTQYF; length: 14; size: .; J: TRBJ2-3; V: TRBV5-1
CDR3: CASSQESTSGGGYTQYF; length: 17; size: few; J: TRBJ2-3; V: TRBV4-2
CDR3: CASRPTGWEETQYF; length: 14; size: .; J: TRBJ2-5; V: TRBV6-6
CDR3: CASTYRGPYEQYF; length: 13; size: .; J: TRBJ2-7; V: TRBV10-1
CDR3: CATREGGAGRLEAFF; length: 15; size: .; J: TRBJ1-1; V: TRBV15
CDR3: CASRWTGGRSPLHF; length: 14; size: .; J: TRBJ1-6; V: TRBV27
CDR3: CAWRRQGTTGELFF; length: 14; size: once; J: TRBJ2-2; V: TRBV30
CDR3: CVFSQAERQETQYF; length: 14; size: .; J: TRBJ2-5; V: TRBV10-1
CDR3: CASSGRVLTF; length: 10; size: once; J: TRBJ2-6; V: TRBV9
CDR3: CAISEGRGGTDTQYF; length: 15; size: .; J: TRBJ2-3; V: TRBV10-3
CDR3: CASSLMRNTEAFF; length: 13; size: few; J: TRBJ1-1; V: TRBV11-2
CDR3: CASSLPRLGTSGNNEQFF; length: 18; size: .; J: TRBJ2-1; V: TRBV5-6
CDR3: CASSLEPRQETQYF; length: 14; size: .; J: TRBJ2-5; V: TRBV5-4
CDR3: CASSGQGSYEQYF; length: 13; size: few; J: TRBJ2-7; V: TRBV27
CDR3: CASRRGTDQPQHF; length: 13; size: .; J: TRBJ1-5; V: TRBV12-5
CDR3: CASSPPQGAGANYGYTF; length: 17; size: .; J: TRBJ1-2; V: TRBV4-1